The 21 T cell receptor beta chains below were found in one sample sequenced in a study of T cell clonotyping in hematopoietic cell transplantation. As to time point: recipient sample about 28 days before transplant, after cytoreduction. The assay was immunoSEQ multiplex PCR, and TCRdb's table has in-frame clones only and misses some. The sample comprises about 76,000 clones, 90% to 96% of which are singletons, and 1.5% to 2% rests with the top ten. The material sequenced was peripheral blood mononuclear cells, taken before stem cell transplant. The source of these receptors is a woman aged 50 to 65 with acute myeloid leukemia. Some clones in this sample may be carry-over from other donors' samples.

This clone was seen just once. The gene calls are TRBV4-1 and TRBJ2-1; D not resolved. V shed 3 bases and J shed 7 bases, with 4 bases lying between them. The CDR3 has 11 residues. In germline, CDR1 is MGHRA, CDR2 YSYEKL. The CDR3 protein is CASSHVNEQFF. The CDR3 DNA reads as TGCGCCAGCAGCCACGTGAATGAGCAGTTCTTC.

The V gene is TRBV5-1, the J gene TRBJ1-5; tentatively, D is TRBD1 (6 bases). The CDR3 extends over 14 amino acids. Trimming pared 4 bases from V and 5 bases from J, leaving 13 bases between. Per the germline V gene, CDR1 is SGHRS and CDR2 is YFSETQ. CDR3 nucleotide sequence: TGCGCCAGCAGCGGAACAGGGTTGGATCAGCCCCAGCATTTT. Translated, it gives CASSGTGLDQPQHF.

The rearrangement links TRBV29-1 to TRBJ2-2, with D perhaps matching TRBD2 (6 bases). Germline CDR1 and CDR2: SQVTM and ANQGSEA. V was cut by 1 base and J by 5 bases, with 17 bases left in between. The CDR3 is 16 amino acids. CDR3 sequence reads: CSVEGLEGGGTGELFF. The CDR3 nucleotides read TGCAGCGTTGAAGGTCTCGAGGGAGGAGGTACCGGGGAGCTGTTTTTT.

The gene calls are TRBV30 and TRBJ2-7, with D uncertain. This CDR3 contains 12 residues. V lost 5 bases and J lost 1, with 9 bases in between. CDR1 is GTSNPN, CDR2 SVGIG, per germline (reference sequence). The CDR3 region is CAWFTDSYEQYF. The DNA of the CDR3 is TGTGCCTGGTTTACGGATTCCTACGAGCAGTACTTC.

The genes are TRBV5-6 and TRBJ1-4; no clear D. The germline V and J ends were trimmed by 0 bases and 8 bases, with 11 bases remaining between them. Germline CDR1 is SGHDT and CDR2 is YYEEEE. This CDR3 comprises 14 residues. CDR3 sequence: CASSLGLASEKLFF. The CDR3 DNA reads as TGTGCCAGCAGCTTGGGTTTGGCCTCAGAAAAACTGTTTTTT.

The J gene is TRBJ2-7, the V gene TRBV11-2, with D possibly TRBD1 on 6 matching bases. Trimming cost V 5 bases and J 3 bases, with 11 bases left between them. The CDR3 loop spans 13 amino acids. Germline V CDR1 and CDR2: SGHAT, FQNNGV. The CDR3 nucleotides are TGTGCCAGCAGCCCGGACAGCTTCTACGAGCAGTACTTC. Its protein is CASSPDSFYEQYF.

This chain links TRBV7-9 with TRBJ1-1; D gene uncertain. There are 14 residues in the CDR3. Germline V gene lookup returns CDR1 SEHNR and CDR2 FQNEAQ (reference sequence). V was pared by 5 bases and J by 1 base, with 11 bases between. The CDR3 loop is CASSHPTENTEAFF. The CDR3 DNA follows: TGTGCCAGCAGCCACCCGACGGAGAACACTGAAGCTTTCTTT.

This rearrangement joins TRBV30 to TRBJ2-3, with D uncertain. In germline, CDR1 is GTSNPN, CDR2 SVGIG (reference sequence). The CDR3 has 13 residues. Trimming left V 4 bases short and J 2 bases short, with 10 bases between. The CDR3 DNA is TGTGCCTGGACCTTCCAGTACACAGATACGCAGTATTTT. Protein product: CAWTFQYTDTQYF.

The chain joins TRBV28 to TRBJ2-1, with D uncertain. CDR3 length equals 12 residues. Per the germline V gene, CDR1 is MDHEN and CDR2 is SYDVKM. The germline V and J ends were trimmed by 7 bases and 10 bases, with 14 bases remaining between them. In DNA form, the CDR3 reads TGTGCCAGCACCGAACAACCCGGGGAGCAGTTCTTC. Its translation: CASTEQPGEQFF.

This clone was picked up one time. The V call is TRBV5-1, the J call TRBJ2-2; TRBD1 matches at 9 bases. The V segment lost 4 bases and the J segment 9 bases; nucleotides outside the gene matches: 4. CDR1 is SGHRS and CDR2 is YFSETQ in the germline V gene. This CDR3 spans 13 amino acids. DNA of the CDR3: TGCGCCAGCAGCCTCGGACAGGGGTGGGAGCTGTTTTTT. Protein product: CASSLGQGWELFF.

This sequence joins TRBV19 and TRBJ1-1; D ambiguous. Trimming left V 1 base short and J 11 bases short, with 8 bases between. CDR1 and CDR2 (germline): LNHDA, SQIVND (reference sequence). The CDR3 contains 11 residues. This chain's CDR3 is CASSIVDRAFF. The DNA for the CDR3 is TGTGCCAGTAGTATAGTCGATCGGGCTTTCTTT.

The chain couples TRBV30 to TRBJ2-1; D is tentatively TRBD1 or TRBD2 (5 bases each). Between the trimmed V and J ends, which lost 2 bases and 0 bases, there was a span of 11 bases. This CDR3 is 15 amino acids long. The germline CDR1 and CDR2 sequences are GTSNPN and SVGIG (reference sequence). The CDR3 bases are TGTGCCTGGAGTCGAGGGACGGGCTCCTACAATGAGCAGTTCTTC. As protein: CAWSRGTGSYNEQFF.

The chain couples TRBV28 to TRBJ2-1; unclear D gene. The V gene lost 10 bases and the J gene lost 3 bases, with 13 bases spanning the gap. The CDR3 consists of 13 residues. Germline assignment: CDR1 MDHEN and CDR2 SYDVKM. DNA for the CDR3: TGTGCCACCAGCCCTGGACGCTACAATGAGCAGTTCTTC. Its translation: CATSPGRYNEQFF. Filled out from reference TRBV28 and TRBJ2-1, the complete variable domain reads DVKVTQSSRYLVKRTGEKVFLECVQDMDHENMFWYRQDPGLGLRLIYFSYDVKMKEKGDIPEGYSVSREKKERFSLILESASTNQTSMYLCATSPGRYNEQFFGPGTRLTVL.

In DNA, the CDR3 is TGTGCCTGGAGTGTCCCCGGAGGCGGCGGGGAAAAACTGTTTTTT. Protein sequence: CAWSVPGGGGEKLFF. The rearrangement uses TRBV30 and TRBJ1-4; D remains unclear. CDR3 size: 15 residues. Germline V gene data show CDR1 as GTSNPN and CDR2 as SVGIG (reference sequence). Trimming removed 0 bases at V and 8 bases at J, with 16 bases between.

The chain is built from TRBV11-2 and TRBJ2-2; TRBD2 aligns across 12 bases. The CDR3 contains 15 residues. CDR1 SGHAT and CDR2 FQNNGV come from the germline V gene. Trimming at V came to 7 bases and at J to 8 bases, leaving 8 bases not matched to a gene. The CDR3: CASNHRGLAGGELFF. CDR3 sequence (DNA): TGTGCCAGCAACCACCGCGGACTAGCGGGGGGGGAGCTGTTTTTT.

This chain joins TRBV27 and TRBJ2-7; perhaps D is TRBD1 or TRBD2 (6 bases each). Trimming removed 3 bases from V and 6 bases from J, with 9 bases in between. Germline V CDR1 and CDR2: MNHEY, SMNVEV (reference sequence). CDR3 length equals 12 residues. CDR3 amino acids: CASSFGGGEQYF. The CDR3 bases are TGTGCCAGCAGTTTTGGAGGGGGCGAGCAGTACTTC.

CDR3 sequence: CASSTRTPRNTEAFF. CDR3 DNA sequence: TGTGCCAGCAGTACCCGGACACCGAGGAACACTGAAGCTTTCTTT. V usage is TRBV6-1 and J usage is TRBJ1-1; D is possibly TRBD1 (5 bases). V was pared by 5 bases and J by 1 base, with 14 bases between. The CDR3 covers 15 residues. Germline CDR1 reads MNHNS; CDR2 reads SASEGT.

This clone was seen a single time. The chain uses TRBV6-5 and TRBJ1-2; the D is unclear. The CDR3 contains 13 residues. Trimming left V 2 bases short and J 7 bases short, with 11 bases between. The germline V gene encodes CDR1 MNHEY and CDR2 SVGAGI. The CDR3 coding sequence is TGTGCCAGCAGTTACGTGGGCGCGGGTGGCTACACCTTC. Translated, it gives CASSYVGAGGYTF.

This chain uses TRBV18 with TRBJ1-6; D might be TRBD1 (5 bases). Per germline, CDR1 KGHSH and CDR2 LQKENI. The CDR3 has 14 residues. The V gene lost 3 bases and the J gene lost 7 bases, with 10 bases spanning the gap. CDR3 nucleotides: TGTGCCAGCTCACCGGGCGGGGGGAATTCACCCCTCCACTTT. Translated, it gives CASSPGGGNSPLHF. The full variable domain, in which reference TRBV18 and TRBJ1-6 provide the parts outside the CDR3, is NAGVMQNPRHLVRRRGQEARLRCSPMKGHSHVYWYRQLPEEGLKFMVYLQKENIIDESGMPKERFSAEFPKEGPSILRIQQVVRGDSAAYFCASSPGGGNSPLHFGNGTRLTVT.

The chain has TRBV2 and TRBJ2-7; unclear D gene. V lost 2 bases, J lost 2 bases, and 13 bases lay in between. The CDR3 covers 15 residues. Germline-derived CDR1 and CDR2 are SNHLY and FYNNEI. The CDR3 loop reads CASSELNSLTYEQYF. The CDR3 DNA sequence: TGTGCCAGCAGTGAACTAAACAGTCTTACCTACGAGCAGTACTTC.

The CDR3 is CASSEVGGWRGYQETQYF. The CDR3 DNA reads TGTGCCAGCAGTGAAGTCGGCGGTTGGAGGGGGTACCAAGAGACCCAGTACTTC. J is TRBJ2-5 and V is TRBV6-1; D assignment may be TRBD1 or TRBD2 (6 bases each). The CDR3 sequence is 18 residues long. Germline V gene sequence: CDR1 MNHNS, CDR2 SASEGT. V lost 1 base and J 0 bases, leaving 18 bases between the germline ends.